The rows below give T cell receptor beta chains drawn from one sample of a study of blood T cell repertoires in COVID-19. TCRdb keeps only in-frame clones here, not all; method: immunoSEQ multiplex PCR. The sample gives tens of thousands of clones, roughly 93% of which show up once; about 5% is in the top ten. The material sequenced was peripheral blood. The receptors derive from a human donor in a cohort sampled during active COVID-19. Each CDR3 is given with its conserved first and last residue. Fields, in order: clone size, J gene, V gene, D gene, CDR3 protein, CDR3 DNA. The D gene is left open where the match is weak. Clone size is shown for a subset of rows, as once, few, many or a class of expanded clone.

clone_size: NA
j_call: TRBJ2-1
v_call: TRBV27
d_call: TRBD2
cdr3_aa: CASSLNSGGEDHNEQFF
cdr3_nt: TGTGCCAGCAGTTTAAATAGCGGGGGAGAGGACCACAATGAGCAGTTCTTC

clone_size: NA
j_call: TRBJ1-1
v_call: TRBV7-9
d_call: TRBD1
cdr3_aa: CASSLFQGVVAFF
cdr3_nt: TGTGCCAGCAGCTTATTCCAGGGGGTGGTAGCTTTCTTT

clone_size: NA
j_call: TRBJ2-2
v_call: TRBV11-3
d_call: TRBD1
cdr3_aa: CASSLPGGTGELFF
cdr3_nt: TGTGCCAGCAGCCTTCCAGGGGGCACCGGGGAGCTGTTTTTT

clone_size: NA
j_call: TRBJ1-1
v_call: TRBV30
d_call: NA
cdr3_aa: CAWIPFPNTEAFF
cdr3_nt: TGTGCCTGGATCCCATTCCCGAACACTGAAGCTTTCTTT

clone_size: NA
j_call: TRBJ1-2
v_call: TRBV21-1
d_call: NA
cdr3_aa: CASSIGYGYTF
cdr3_nt: TGTGCCAGCAGCATCGGCTATGGCTACACCTTC

clone_size: NA
j_call: TRBJ1-4
v_call: TRBV2
d_call: NA
cdr3_aa: CASVSPDSGSEKLFF
cdr3_nt: TGTGCCAGCGTTTCCCCGGACAGTGGGAGTGAAAAACTGTTTTTT

clone_size: NA
j_call: TRBJ1-1
v_call: TRBV12-3/TRBV12-4
d_call: NA
cdr3_aa: CASSLKPNTEAFF
cdr3_nt: TGTGCCAGCAGTTTAAAGCCCAACACTGAAGCTTTCTTT

clone_size: few
j_call: TRBJ1-5
v_call: TRBV6-5
d_call: NA
cdr3_aa: CASRGTPNQPQHF
cdr3_nt: TGTGCCAGCAGAGGGACACCAAATCAGCCCCAGCATTTT

clone_size: NA
j_call: TRBJ1-5
v_call: TRBV3-1/TRBV3-2
d_call: NA
cdr3_aa: CASSHQGLNQPQHF
cdr3_nt: TGTGCCAGCAGCCACCAGGGTCTCAATCAGCCCCAGCATTTT

clone_size: NA
j_call: TRBJ2-7
v_call: TRBV7-8
d_call: TRBD1
cdr3_aa: CASSRAQGLPYEQYF
cdr3_nt: TGTGCCAGCAGCCGCGCACAGGGGCTACCCTACGAGCAGTACTTC